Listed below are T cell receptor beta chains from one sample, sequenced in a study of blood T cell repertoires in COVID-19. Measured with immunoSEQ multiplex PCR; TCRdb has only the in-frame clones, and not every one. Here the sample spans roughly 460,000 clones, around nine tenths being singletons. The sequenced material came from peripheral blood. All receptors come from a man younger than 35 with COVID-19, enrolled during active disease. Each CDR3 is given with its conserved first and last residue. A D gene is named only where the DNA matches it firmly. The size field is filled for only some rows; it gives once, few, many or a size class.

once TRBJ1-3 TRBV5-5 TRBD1 CASSFPTGDTIYF TGTGCCAGCAGCTTCCCCACAGGGGACACCATATATTTT
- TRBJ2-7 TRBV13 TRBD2 CASSLISSGAYEQYF TGTGCCAGCAGCTTGATATCTAGCGGGGCCTACGAGCAGTACTTC
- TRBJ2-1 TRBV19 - CASSIYAGSINEQFF TGTGCCAGTAGTATTTACGCTGGGAGTATCAATGAGCAGTTCTTC
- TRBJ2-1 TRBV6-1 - CASSEAIRTGDYNEQFF TGTGCCAGCAGTGAAGCGATCAGAACGGGGGACTACAATGAGCAGTTCTTC
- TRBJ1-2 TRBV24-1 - CATRDSLVGYTF TGTGCCACCAGGGACAGTCTGGTCGGCTACACCTTC
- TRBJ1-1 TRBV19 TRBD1 CASSIRDRAPEAFF TGTGCCAGTAGTATTCGGGACAGGGCCCCTGAAGCTTTCTTT
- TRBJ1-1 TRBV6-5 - CASSYSGSIGTEAFF TGTGCCAGCAGTTACTCCGGGTCGATAGGCACTGAAGCTTTCTTT
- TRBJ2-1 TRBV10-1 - CASSEAGGEQFF TGCGCCAGCAGTGAGGCGGGCGGGGAGCAGTTCTTC
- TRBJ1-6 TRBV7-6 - CASSLGGASPLHF TGTGCCAGCAGCTTAGGAGGAGCTTCACCCCTCCACTTT
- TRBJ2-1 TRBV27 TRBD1 CASSNTMGQVDRNEQFF TGTGCCAGCAGCAATACCATGGGACAGGTCGATCGGAATGAGCAGTTCTTC
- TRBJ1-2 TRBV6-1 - CASSESGNGYTF TGTGCCAGCAGTGAATCAGGAAACGGCTACACCTTC
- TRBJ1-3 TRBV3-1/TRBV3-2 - CASSLTGGVGDTIYF TGTGCCAGCAGCCTAACCGGGGGGGTAGGTGACACCATATATTTT
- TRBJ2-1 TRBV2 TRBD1 CASPKGTGESSYNEQFF TGTGCCAGCCCGAAGGGTACAGGGGAGAGCTCCTACAATGAGCAGTTCTTC
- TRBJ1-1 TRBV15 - CATSRDGAIRSLNTEAFF TGTGCCACCAGCAGAGATGGGGCGATTAGGTCCTTAAACACTGAAGCTTTCTTT
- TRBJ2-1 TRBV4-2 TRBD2 CASSQASGGAWEQFF TGTGCCAGCAGCCAAGCTAGCGGGGGGGCCTGGGAGCAGTTCTTC
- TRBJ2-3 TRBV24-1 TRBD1 CATSDPGTDKSTDTQYF TGTGCCACCAGTGATCCCGGGACAGACAAAAGCACAGATACGCAGTATTTT
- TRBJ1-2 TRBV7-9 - CASSSAGGGVYGYTF TGTGCCAGCAGCTCGGCAGGCGGGGGCGTTTATGGCTACACCTTC
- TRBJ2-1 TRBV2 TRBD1 CASIGTGGEQFF TGTGCCAGCATTGGGACAGGGGGTGAGCAGTTCTTC
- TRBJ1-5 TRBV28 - CASSKNQPQHF TGTGCCAGCAGCAAAAATCAGCCCCAGCATTTT
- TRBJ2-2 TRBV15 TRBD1 CATSSLRQGAGELFF TGTGCCACCAGCAGCTTACGACAGGGGGCCGGGGAGCTGTTTTTT